The source of this T cell receptor beta chain is a study of blood T cell repertoires in COVID-19. The CDR3 covers 13 residues. From germline, CDR1 is SGHVS and CDR2 FNYEAQ. After removal of 4 bases from V and 12 bases from J, the junction contained 6 bases not matched to a gene. This table comes from immunoSEQ multiplex PCR, and its TCRdb copy is limited to in-frame clones, with some not included. The table lists around 200,000 clones, roughly 90% of them singletons. The chain uses TRBV7-6 and TRBJ2-2; 9 nucleotides agree with TRBD1. The sequencing sample was made of PBMCs or T cells enriched from blood (not recorded which). This TCR was recovered from a woman between 40 and 55 years old with acute COVID-19. The CDR3 loop reads CASSSLQGAKLFF. As DNA, the CDR3 is TGTGCCAGCAGCTCGCTACAGGGGGCGAAGCTGTTTTTT. The variable domain in full, completed from reference TRBV7-6 and TRBJ2-2, reads GAGVSQSPRYKVTKRGQDVALRCDPISGHVSLYWYRQALGQGPEFLTYFNYEAQQDKSGLPNDRFSAERPEGSISTLTIQRTEQRDSAMYRCASSSLQGAKLFFGEGSRLTVL.